These 30 T cell receptor beta chains originate from one sample sequenced in a study of T cell responses to AZD1222 COVID-19 vaccine. Here immunoSEQ multiplex PCR was the method, and the copy in TCRdb shows in-frame clones only, minus some. The repertoire holds 100,000 to 150,000 clones, with roughly 87% as singletons. Material: peripheral blood, obtained on day 0 of AZD1222 vaccination. These TCRs come from an adult in good health.

The chain recombines TRBV29-1 with TRBJ2-3, with TRBD1 identical over 7 bases. Germline V gene lookup returns CDR1 SQVTM and CDR2 ANQGSEA. The CDR3 has 13 amino acids. V shed 3 bases and J 2 bases; nucleotides not matched to a gene: 2. The CDR3 region has the DNA TGCAGCGTTGATAAGGGGGCCACAGATACGCAGTATTTT. This encodes CSVDKGATDTQYF.

This chain links TRBV7-8 with TRBJ1-2, with TRBD1 matching 7 bases. CDR3 length: 17 amino acids. Germline V gene lookup returns CDR1 SGHVS and CDR2 FQNEAQ. Trimming at V came to 0 bases and at J to 0 bases, leaving 7 bases not matched to a gene. The CDR3 reads CASSLAQGVKANYGYTF. In nucleotides, the CDR3 is TGTGCCAGCAGCTTAGCGCAGGGGGTAAAGGCTAACTATGGCTACACCTTC. The full variable domain, with the rest looked up from reference TRBV7-8 and TRBJ1-2, is GAGVSQSPRYKVAKRGQDVALRCDPISGHVSLFWYQQALGQGPEFLTYFQNEAQLDKSGLPSDRFFAERPEGSVSTLKIQRTQQEDSAVYLCASSLAQGVKANYGYTFGSGTRLTVV.

V is TRBV23-1 and J is TRBJ2-5, with 9 bases matching TRBD1. TRBV23-1 carries the ORF label, with uncertain function. Unmatched junction bases numbered 10, after V lost 11 bases and J lost 3 bases. The CDR3 covers 14 residues. This chain's CDR3 is CAGEHRGQEETQYF. The CDR3 DNA reads TGCGCCGGAGAACACAGGGGGCAGGAAGAGACCCAGTACTTC.

This chain uses TRBV6-1 with TRBJ2-7; unclear D gene. CDR1 is MNHNS, CDR2 SASEGT, per germline. V lost 2 bases to trimming and J lost 2 bases, with 13 bases between them. The CDR3 covers 15 residues. The CDR3 protein is CASSEYGNPTYEQYF. The CDR3 region has the DNA TGTGCCAGCAGTGAATATGGGAATCCCACCTACGAGCAGTACTTC.

This clone has a single count. The V call is TRBV3-1 (or the pseudogene TRBV3-2), the J call TRBJ2-5, with unresolved D. CDR1 is LGHDT and CDR2 is YNNKEL in the germline V gene (reference sequence). There are 15 residues in the CDR3. Trimming stripped 0 bases from V and 2 bases from J, with 10 bases between. This CDR3 is CASSQDPARQETQYF. In DNA form, the CDR3 reads TGTGCCAGCAGCCAAGATCCGGCCAGACAAGAGACCCAGTACTTC.

This sequence joins TRBV4-1 and TRBJ2-7; no firm D call. V lost 1 base, J lost 7 bases, and 11 bases lay in between. Germline V lookup: CDR1 MGHRA, CDR2 YSYEKL. CDR3 length equals 13 residues. The CDR3 DNA sequence: TGCGCCAGCAGCCAAGGAGGTCTCAGGGAGCAGTACTTC. It encodes CASSQGGLREQYF.

In its sample, this clone was seen a few times. This chain links TRBV27 with TRBJ1-4; no definite D call. The length of the CDR3 is 11 residues. Trimming removed 4 bases at V and 7 bases at J, with 4 bases between. CDR1 is MNHEY, CDR2 SMNVEV, per germline (reference sequence). This chain's CDR3 is CASSSGEKLFF. CDR3 bases: TGTGCCAGCAGTTCCGGTGAAAAACTGTTTTTT.

This clone was counted a few times. The chain links TRBV6-5 to TRBJ1-5; D call uncertain. Germline CDR1 is MNHEY and CDR2 is SVGAGI. CDR3 length: 15 amino acids. V gave up 6 bases and J gave up 2 bases, with 14 bases separating them. The CDR3 nucleotides are TGTGCCAGCAGCACCGGGATCAGTGGCAATCAGCCCCAGCATTTT. Its protein product is CASSTGISGNQPQHF.

The chain carries TRBV27 and TRBJ2-1, with 8 bases lining up with TRBD2. The V gene's germline CDR1 is MNHEY and CDR2 SMNVEV (reference sequence). The trim removed 4 bases at V and 7 bases at J, leaving 18 bases unmatched. The CDR3 extends over 18 amino acids. The CDR3 sequence: CASSSPPGLGGFRNEQFF. CDR3 DNA sequence: TGTGCCAGCAGTTCCCCCCCGGGACTAGGGGGGTTTAGGAATGAGCAGTTCTTC.

V and J are TRBV2 and TRBJ2-1; D gene ambiguous. V shed 1 base and J shed 8 bases, with 3 bases lying between them. Germline loops: CDR1 SNHLY, CDR2 FYNNEI. The CDR3 runs to 11 residues. The CDR3 loop reads CASSEGDEQFF. The CDR3, as DNA: TGTGCCAGCAGTGAAGGAGATGAGCAGTTCTTC.

The chain links TRBV12-3 or TRBV12-4 to TRBJ2-5; D is unclear. Trimming removed 2 bases at V and 1 base at J, with 5 bases between. The CDR3 has 13 residues. The CDR3 nucleotides are TGTGCCAGCAGTTTACGTGGCCAAGAGACCCAGTACTTC. It codes for CASSLRGQETQYF.

V and J are TRBV20-1 and TRBJ1-5; D ambiguous. Trimming took off 6 bases at V and 3 bases at J, with 6 bases between the two ends. Germline values: CDR1 DFQATT, CDR2 SNEGSKA (reference sequence). CDR3 size: 11 residues. The DNA of the CDR3 is TGCAGTGCGTCGGCCAATCAGCCCCAGCATTTT. This codes for CSASANQPQHF.

This clone was found a few times. The chain uses TRBV18 and TRBJ2-7; 8 bases are shared with TRBD1. Germline V lookup: CDR1 KGHSH, CDR2 LQKENI. This CDR3 contains 16 residues. Germline trimming cut 2 bases from V and 6 bases from J; bases unmatched to any gene: 12. The CDR3 sequence: CASSPANRGTGGEQYF. CDR3 coding DNA: TGTGCCAGCTCACCAGCCAACCGGGGGACAGGTGGCGAGCAGTACTTC.

V and J are TRBV9 and TRBJ2-1, with 9 bases lining up with TRBD1. V trimming: 4 bases; J trimming: 4 bases; junction bases outside the gene matches: 6. The germline CDR1 and CDR2 sequences are SGDLS and YYNGEE. This CDR3 is 15 amino acids long. CDR3 sequence (DNA): TGTGCCAGCAGCCCGCGACAGGGGGAGTACAATGAGCAGTTCTTC. Translation gives CASSPRQGEYNEQFF.

V gene TRBV18 combines with J gene TRBJ1-5, with D possibly being TRBD1 (6 bases). Trimming removed 5 bases from V and 1 base from J, with 12 bases in between. Per the germline V gene, CDR1 is KGHSH and CDR2 is LQKENI. The CDR3 loop spans 15 amino acids. This CDR3 is CASSSPGESNQPQHF. CDR3 nucleotides: TGTGCCAGCTCATCCCCAGGGGAAAGCAATCAGCCCCAGCATTTT.

The chain uses TRBV5-4 and TRBJ2-7, with 9 bases lining up with TRBD2. The ends lost 6 bases at V and 0 bases at J; junction bases unmatched: 10. This CDR3 region has 16 residues. In germline, CDR1 is SGHNT, CDR2 YYREEE (reference sequence). As DNA, the CDR3 is TGTGCCAGCACTTCCGGCGGGGGGGCTGCCTCCTACGAGCAGTACTTC. It specifies CASTSGGGAASYEQYF.

The rearrangement joins TRBV30 to TRBJ2-6, with 9 positions matching TRBD2. With 1 base clipped from V and 7 bases from J, the junction kept 11 bases outside the gene matches. Germline assignment: CDR1 GTSNPN and CDR2 SVGIG (reference sequence). The CDR3 spans 17 residues. The CDR3 here is CAWSGPLRGGLANVLTF. DNA for the CDR3: TGTGCCTGGAGTGGACCCTTGCGGGGGGGCTTAGCCAACGTCCTGACTTTC.

CDR3 loop: CASSSGTIQETQYF. Written as DNA, the CDR3 is TGTGCCAGCAGCTCCGGGACTATCCAAGAGACCCAGTACTTC. The rearrangement links TRBV11-2 to TRBJ2-5; TRBD2 matches 7 bases. The germline gives CDR1 SGHAT, CDR2 FQNNGV. This CDR3 contains 14 residues. V shed 4 bases, J shed 1 base, and the junction held 3 bases outside the gene matches.

CDR3: CASSRATPHSDNEQFF. The CDR3 nucleotides are TGTGCCAGCAGCCGGGCGACTCCCCATTCCGACAATGAGCAGTTCTTC. The rearrangement links TRBV3-1 (or the pseudogene TRBV3-2) to TRBJ2-1, with no clear D. CDR1 is LGHDT and CDR2 is YNNKEL in the germline V gene (reference sequence). V lost 4 bases to trimming and J lost 5 bases, with 18 bases between them. This CDR3 is 16 amino acids long.

The chain carries TRBV5-4 and TRBJ2-7, with D tentatively TRBD1 (6 bases). The germline V gene has CDR1 SGHNT and CDR2 YYREEE (reference sequence). Trimming removed 6 bases at V and 2 bases at J, with 21 bases between. The length of the CDR3 is 16 residues. The CDR3 bases are TGTGCCAGCACCCGCCAGGGGCTAGAGTTAACCTACGAGCAGTACTTC. This gives the protein CASTRQGLELTYEQYF. The full variable domain, in which reference TRBV5-4 and TRBJ2-7 provide the parts outside the CDR3, is ETGVTQSPTHLIKTRGQQVTLRCSSQSGHNTVSWYQQALGQGPQFIFQYYREEENGRGNFPPRFSGLQFPNYSSELNVNALELDDSALYLCASTRQGLELTYEQYFGPGTRLTVT.

The chain employs TRBV10-3 and TRBJ2-7; 9 bases line up with TRBD1. The V and J ends lost 3 bases and 5 bases, in that order; junction bases with no gene match: 5. The germline gives CDR1 ENHRY, CDR2 SYGVKD. This CDR3 is 14 amino acids long. CDR3: CAISERDREDEQYF. The DNA of the CDR3 is TGTGCCATCAGTGAAAGGGACAGGGAGGACGAGCAGTACTTC.

The genes are TRBV3-1 (or the pseudogene TRBV3-2) and TRBJ1-5; 7 bases align to TRBD1. CDR3 length equals 15 residues. J gave up 2 bases and V 1 base, and 2 bases lay outside the gene matches. Germline CDR1 and CDR2: LGHDT and YNNKEL (reference sequence). The CDR3 protein is CASSQGTGGNQPQHF. CDR3 DNA: TGTGCCAGCAGCCAAGGCACAGGGGGCAATCAGCCCCAGCATTTT.

The chain has TRBV9 and TRBJ1-6; tentatively, D is TRBD1 (6 bases). This CDR3 has 13 amino acids. Trimming removed 5 bases from V and 11 bases from J, with 14 bases in between. The germline CDR1 and CDR2 sequences are SGDLS and YYNGEE. In DNA, the CDR3 is TGTGCCAGCAGGTATTCTCAGGGGACACCCCTCCACTTT. Amino acid sequence: CASRYSQGTPLHF.

The gene calls are TRBV7-2 and TRBJ2-1, with D perhaps TRBD2 (5 bases). V lost 5 bases and J lost 5, with 16 bases in between. CDR3 length: 15 amino acids. Per germline, CDR1 SGHTA and CDR2 FQGNSA. The CDR3 bases are TGTGCCAGCAGCCCCCCCCGCGGGCGCAACAATGAGCAGTTCTTC. It codes for CASSPPRGRNNEQFF.

The V gene is TRBV5-6, the J gene TRBJ1-3; D is perhaps TRBD1 (5 bases). This CDR3 is built from 14 residues. CDR1 is SGHDT, CDR2 YYEEEE, per germline. Trimming took off 1 base at V and 4 bases at J, with 9 bases between the two ends. The CDR3 region is CASSLRGIGNTIYF. The CDR3 DNA sequence: TGTGCCAGCAGCTTGAGGGGTATAGGAAACACCATATATTTT.

The chain links TRBV7-2 to TRBJ1-4, with D perhaps TRBD1 (6 bases). Germline assignment: CDR1 SGHTA and CDR2 FQGNSA. The V gene lost 4 bases and the J gene lost 3 bases, with 9 bases spanning the gap. The length of the CDR3 is 14 residues. In nucleotides, the CDR3 is TGTGCCAGCAGCTACCAGGGGTCTAATGAAAAACTGTTTTTT. Translated: CASSYQGSNEKLFF.

DNA of the CDR3: TGCGCCAGCAGCGAACTCTCCGCGCAGGGGCATTCACCCCTCCACTTT. Protein sequence: CASSELSAQGHSPLHF. This chain links TRBV4-3 with TRBJ1-6; maybe TRBD1 (6 bases). Germline CDR1 and CDR2: LGHNA and YSLEER. V was trimmed by 5 bases and J by 8 bases, leaving 19 bases between them. The CDR3 consists of 16 residues.

This clone has just a few counts. The gene calls are TRBV15 and TRBJ2-7; D unresolved. Germline V gene sequence: CDR1 LNHNV, CDR2 YYDKDF (reference sequence). This CDR3 spans 14 amino acids. V lost 1 base to trimming and J lost 5 bases, with 12 bases between them. In nucleotides, the CDR3 is TGTGCCACCAGCAGAGGAGGCAGGTTCGACGAGCAGTACTTC. It translates to CATSRGGRFDEQYF.

This chain connects TRBV28 to TRBJ1-3; TRBD1 agrees at 7 bases. This CDR3 comprises 15 residues. Germline V gene data show CDR1 as MDHEN and CDR2 as SYDVKM. The V segment lost 10 bases and the J segment 3 bases; nucleotides outside the gene matches: 12. The CDR3 DNA is TGTGCCACCTTGGGAGGGGGCAACTTTGGAAACACCATATATTTT. Translated, it gives CATLGGGNFGNTIYF.

The V gene is TRBV10-3, the J gene TRBJ1-1; D gene uncertain. This CDR3 spans 14 amino acids. V shed 2 bases and J shed 0 bases, with 7 bases lying between them. Germline-derived CDR1 and CDR2 are ENHRY and SYGVKD. CDR3 DNA sequence: TGTGCCATCAGTGAGCCGACGGTGAACACTGAAGCTTTCTTT. Its protein product is CAISEPTVNTEAFF.